The 22 T cell receptor beta chains below all came from one sample that was sequenced in a study of OX40 agonist ivuxolimab in advanced cancers. The method behind the library was the immunoSEQ multiplex PCR assay. TCRdb's version of the immuneACCESS table is confined to in-frame rearrangements and falls short of the full clone set. An unresolved V gene accounts for under half of the shortfall where checked; the remainder is of unknown origin. This sample lists around 19,000 clones; around 67% were detected once. The ten biggest clones cover around 35% of the sample. Sequences were derived from CD4+ or CD8+ T cells sorted from blood, sampled in a trial of the OX40 agonist ivuxolimab. The receptors originated from an adult with an advanced solid tumor such as melanoma, head and neck, liver or kidney cancer.

This clone turned up a few times. The gene calls are TRBV6-5 and TRBJ1-1; D gene uncertain. The CDR3 contains 15 residues. The germline gives CDR1 MNHEY, CDR2 SVGAGI. Trimming shortened V by 0 bases and J by 2 bases, and 10 bases separated the two germline ends. For the CDR3, the DNA is TGTGCCAGCAGTTACTCAGGGAATCAAAACACTGAAGCTTTCTTT. This translates into CASSYSGNQNTEAFF.

The chain employs TRBV27 and TRBJ2-7; 7 bases align to TRBD1. CDR1 MNHEY and CDR2 SMNVEV come from the germline V gene (reference sequence). With V trimmed by 8 bases and J by 0 bases, 1 base remained unmatched. This CDR3 region has 12 residues. In nucleotides, the CDR3 is TGTGCCAGCGAGGGGGCCTCCTACGAGCAGTACTTC. Its translation: CASEGASYEQYF.

V gene TRBV4-1 combines with J gene TRBJ1-5; D is undetermined. The V and J ends lost 4 bases and 6 bases respectively, with 16 bases between them. Germline V CDR1 and CDR2: MGHRA, YSYEKL. The CDR3 length is 15 residues. CDR3 amino acids: CASSPLDGMGQPQHF. The CDR3 DNA is TGCGCCAGCAGCCCTTTGGACGGGATGGGTCAGCCCCAGCATTTT.

Details on this clone: This same CDR3 is encoded by further DNA sequences in the sample. The chain combines TRBV4-3 with TRBJ2-1, with 7 bases lining up with TRBD1. The CDR3 spans 17 residues. With V trimmed by 6 bases and J by 0 bases, 11 bases remained unmatched. CDR1 LGHNA and CDR2 YSLEER come from the germline V gene. In DNA, the CDR3 is TGCGCCAGCAGTCGTCTCGAGACAGGGACCTCCTACAATGAGCAGTTCTTC. This gives the protein CASSRLETGTSYNEQFF.

V is TRBV9 and J is TRBJ2-3; 8 bases fit TRBD1. Germline-derived CDR1 and CDR2 are SGDLS and YYNGEE. Trimming at V came to 2 bases and at J to 3 bases, leaving 5 bases not matched to a gene. The CDR3 runs 15 residues. CDR3 protein: CASSVEDRDTDTQYF. In nucleotides, the CDR3 is TGTGCCAGCAGCGTCGAGGACAGGGATACAGATACGCAGTATTTT.

The chain couples TRBV5-6 to TRBJ1-1; no clear D gene. Germline CDR1 reads SGHDT; CDR2 reads YYEEEE. The CDR3 sequence is 16 residues long. With 0 bases removed from V and 0 bases from J, the gap between germline ends came to 12 bases. The CDR3 nucleotides read TGTGCCAGCAGCTTGGGGGCGGCAGCGGTGAACACTGAAGCTTTCTTT. Translation gives CASSLGAAAVNTEAFF.

This chain joins TRBV10-3 and TRBJ2-1; 10 bases are a match to TRBD1. The length of the CDR3 is 14 residues. V lost 6 bases, J lost 7 bases, and 6 bases stayed unmatched. The germline V gene has CDR1 ENHRY and CDR2 SYGVKD. CDR3: CAIRLDRGGNEQFF. CDR3 nucleotides: TGTGCCATCAGATTGGACAGGGGGGGAAATGAGCAGTTCTTC.

V gene TRBV12-5 combines with J gene TRBJ1-1; D remains unclear. Germline CDR1 reads LGHNT; CDR2 reads FRNRAP. V lost 2 bases and J lost 7, with 8 bases in between. This CDR3 comprises 12 residues. CDR3 nucleotide sequence: TGTGCTAGTGGTTTGTTGACGGTTGAAGCTTTCTTT. This translates into CASGLLTVEAFF.

The chain recombines TRBV7-9 with TRBJ1-2, with no clear D. The germline CDR1 and CDR2 sequences are SEHNR and FQNEAQ (reference sequence). Trimming stripped 3 bases from V and 2 bases from J, with 7 bases between. The CDR3 runs 13 residues. The CDR3 sequence: CASSFSRNYGYTF. The DNA of the CDR3 is TGTGCCAGCAGCTTTTCAAGGAACTATGGCTACACCTTC.

J is TRBJ2-7 and V is TRBV5-1; D gene unclear. CDR3 length: 14 amino acids. Germline-derived CDR1 and CDR2 are SGHRS and YFSETQ. Between the trimmed V and J ends, which lost 6 bases and 4 bases, there was a span of 17 bases. CDR3 residues: CASTPHFGAYEQYF. The CDR3 DNA reads TGCGCCAGCACTCCCCATTTCGGCGCGTACGAGCAGTACTTC.

This clone occurred a few times. This sequence joins TRBV6-5 and TRBJ2-7; 8 bases map to TRBD1. The CDR3 covers 12 residues. Germline V gene lookup returns CDR1 MNHEY and CDR2 SVGAGI. Here the CDR3 reads CAVGRGLDEQYF. In nucleotides, the CDR3 is TGTGCAGTAGGCAGGGGGCTGGACGAGCAGTACTTC.

The sample holds many counts of this clone. The genes are TRBV27 and TRBJ1-5, with D unclear. Germline V gene data show CDR1 as MNHEY and CDR2 as SMNVEV (reference sequence). This CDR3 is 13 amino acids long. V was shortened by 2 bases and J by 1 base, with 3 bases between the two germline ends. CDR3 nucleotides: TGTGCCAGCAGTTTAGGCAGCAATCAGCCCCAGCATTTT. It specifies CASSLGSNQPQHF.

This chain links TRBV28 with TRBJ1-1, with D possibly TRBD1 on 6 matching bases. In germline, CDR1 is MDHEN, CDR2 SYDVKM. V was shortened by 7 bases and J by 1 base, with 10 bases between the two germline ends. The CDR3 has 13 amino acids. CDR3 protein: CASTLGANTEAFF. The CDR3 DNA reads TGTGCCAGCACCTTGGGGGCGAACACTGAAGCTTTCTTT.

The V gene is TRBV4-3, the J gene TRBJ2-1; 7 bases fit TRBD1. In germline, CDR1 is LGHNA, CDR2 YSLEER. There are 15 residues in the CDR3. J gave up 4 bases and V 3 bases, and 6 bases lay outside the gene matches. This chain's CDR3 is CASSHDRARYNEQFF. The DNA for the CDR3 is TGCGCCAGCAGCCATGACAGGGCGCGATACAATGAGCAGTTCTTC.

This rearrangement joins TRBV28 to TRBJ1-4; no clear D. CDR1 is MDHEN, CDR2 SYDVKM, per germline. V lost 4 bases and J 7 bases, leaving 4 bases between the germline ends. There are 11 residues in the CDR3. The CDR3 reads CASSSREKLFF. The CDR3 DNA is TGTGCCAGCAGTTCCCGTGAAAAACTGTTTTTT.

This clone was seen a handful of times. The chain is built from TRBV15 and TRBJ1-4; D remains unclear. CDR1 LNHNV and CDR2 YYDKDF come from the germline V gene (reference sequence). V dropped 5 bases and J dropped 0 bases, with 19 bases sitting between them. This CDR3 region has 18 residues. CDR3 coding DNA: TGTGCCACCAGCGCCTTGGCGCAGAAGAAAGCAACTAATGAAAAACTGTTTTTT. Its translation: CATSALAQKKATNEKLFF.

This clone has more than one count but fewer than ten. The V call is TRBV7-9, the J call TRBJ2-2, with 8 bases identical to TRBD1. This CDR3 is built from 17 residues. The V segment lost 4 bases and the J segment 5 bases; nucleotides outside the gene matches: 12. Per germline, CDR1 SEHNR and CDR2 FQNEAQ (reference sequence). CDR3 in DNA: TGTGCCAGCAGCTCCACCTTGACAGGGGATAAGACCGGGGAGCTGTTTTTT. Amino acids: CASSSTLTGDKTGELFF.

V and J are TRBV27 and TRBJ1-1; a weak D match, TRBD1 (5 bases). CDR1 and CDR2 from the germline V gene are MNHEY and SMNVEV (reference sequence). V lost 6 bases and J lost 0, with 23 bases in between. The CDR3 has 18 amino acids. CDR3 region: CASSETPVAGLMNTEAFF. In DNA form, the CDR3 reads TGTGCCAGCAGCGAAACCCCCGTGGCAGGGCTAATGAACACTGAAGCTTTCTTT.

V is TRBV6-4 and J is TRBJ2-1; TRBD1 matches at 10 bases. Germline CDR1 MRHNA, CDR2 SNTAGT. V lost 4 bases, J lost 3 bases, and 0 bases stayed unmatched. The CDR3 consists of 14 residues. CDR3 DNA sequence: TGTGCCAGCAGTGGGACAGGGGGCTACAATGAGCAGTTCTTC. It is translated as CASSGTGGYNEQFF.

The genes are TRBV19 and TRBJ1-5; D gene ambiguous. The CDR3 runs to 14 residues. Germline V gene data show CDR1 as LNHDA and CDR2 as SQIVND (reference sequence). The germline V and J ends were trimmed by 2 bases and 1 base, with 6 bases remaining between them. In nucleotides, the CDR3 is TGTGCCAGTAGTATATCGGTAAGCAATCAGCCCCAGCATTTT. Translating gives CASSISVSNQPQHF.

V usage is TRBV19 and J usage is TRBJ1-1; 7 bases fit TRBD1. The CDR3 length is 15 residues. V lost 7 bases to trimming and J lost 6 bases; unmatched junction nucleotides: 14. Germline assignment: CDR1 LNHDA and CDR2 SQIVND (reference sequence). The CDR3 region is CASNSGGRGRAEAFF. The CDR3 coding sequence is TGTGCCAGTAATTCGGGAGGCAGGGGGAGGGCTGAAGCTTTCTTT.

This clone was picked up a small number of times. The chain joins TRBV9 to TRBJ1-3; D not resolved. There are 14 residues in the CDR3. Trimming removed 5 bases from V and 1 base from J, with 10 bases in between. Germline lookup yields CDR1 SGDLS and CDR2 YYNGEE. The CDR3 loop is CASSTLGSGNTIYF. The CDR3, as DNA: TGTGCCAGCAGTACCTTGGGGTCTGGAAACACCATATATTTT.